Below, one T cell receptor (beta chain) is given with its context. The sample is drawn from a study of T cells in Graves' hyperthyroidism and ophthalmopathy. CDR3 length: 16 residues. Germline V gives CDR1 PRHDT, CDR2 FYEKMQ (reference sequence). The junction had 10 bases not matched to a gene; V was cut back by 1 base and J by 7 bases. The investigators amplified TCR beta CDR3 regions from RNA transcripts. HTBI primers were used for first-round RT-PCR of the TCR CDR3. TCRdb processed the multiplex PCR reads anew with MiXCR; each CDR3 protein has one entry. The sample lists hundreds of thousands of distinct CDR3 sequences, over 35% occurring once.

This TCR was recovered from a man aged 18 to 35 with Graves' hyperthyroidism. The genes are TRBV13 and TRBJ2-7; TRBD2 aligns across 10 bases. Sequenced sample: blood. As DNA, the CDR3 is TGTGCCAGCAGCTTAGAGTTAGCGGGGGGCCTAGGTGAGCAGTACTTC. This gives the protein CASSLELAGGLGEQYF.